These 19 T cell receptor beta chains originate from one sample sequenced in a study of PD-L1 blockade in urothelial cancer. Data came from immunoSEQ multiplex PCR; TCRdb stores just in-frame clones and leaves some out. The data show some 25,000 clones, about four fifths seen once. The material was PBMCs, obtained around atezolizumab (anti-PD-L1) treatment. These receptors all come from a man in his 70s with urothelial cancer.

The CDR3 loop reads CASIPPGAGTDFHSGNTIYF. CDR3 bases: TGTGCCAGTATCCCCCCCGGAGCCGGGACAGACTTTCACTCTGGAAACACCATATATTTT. The chain is built from TRBV19 and TRBJ1-3; 7 bases align to TRBD1. The CDR3 is 20 residues long. Per the germline V gene, CDR1 is LNHDA and CDR2 is SQIVND (reference sequence). With V trimmed by 7 bases and J by 0 bases, 21 bases remained unmatched.

V usage is TRBV6-1 and J usage is TRBJ2-7, with unresolved D. V shed 6 bases and J shed 2 bases, with 14 bases lying between them. The CDR3 runs 14 residues. Looked up from germline, CDR1 is MNHNS and CDR2 is SASEGT. For the CDR3, the DNA is TGTGCCAGCAGCCCCGGAACAGCAACCTACGAGCAGTACTTC. Encoded protein: CASSPGTATYEQYF.

V and J are TRBV5-1 and TRBJ2-5; tentatively, D is TRBD1 (5 bases). Deletions cut 0 bases from V and 7 bases from J, with 10 bases between. Germline CDR1 is SGHRS and CDR2 is YFSETQ. The CDR3 contains 13 residues. The CDR3 DNA reads TGCGCCAGCAGCTTGGAGGGGCTGGCGACCCAGTACTTC. It specifies CASSLEGLATQYF.

The chain links TRBV27 to TRBJ2-7; 12 nucleotides align to TRBD2. V lost 2 bases and J lost 11; bases outside the gene matches: 4. CDR3 length equals 13 residues. The germline CDR1 and CDR2 sequences are MNHEY and SMNVEV (reference sequence). The CDR3 sequence is CASSLGTSGSEYF. CDR3 nucleotides: TGTGCCAGCAGTTTAGGGACTAGCGGGTCTGAGTACTTC.

This clone has more than one count but fewer than ten. V usage is TRBV6-6 and J usage is TRBJ1-5; D is unresolved. The CDR3 length is 13 residues. Germline values: CDR1 MNHNY, CDR2 SVGAGI (reference sequence). With 10 bases removed from V and 7 bases from J, the gap between germline ends came to 17 bases. CDR3 in DNA: TGTGCCACCAATAAGGAGGTCGGGCAGCCCCAGCATTTT. This encodes CATNKEVGQPQHF.

This chain links TRBV28 with TRBJ1-5; 8 positions agree with TRBD1. V lost 6 bases and J lost 2; bases outside the gene matches: 6. There are 15 residues in the CDR3. The V gene's germline CDR1 is MDHEN and CDR2 SYDVKM. CDR3 in DNA: TGTGCCAGCAGCCGAGACAGGGGAGGCAATCAGCCCCAGCATTTT. Protein sequence: CASSRDRGGNQPQHF.

The chain joins TRBV6-6 to TRBJ2-5; 9 positions agree with TRBD2. The V and J ends lost 2 bases and 5 bases, in that order; junction bases with no gene match: 6. Germline CDR1 and CDR2: MNHNY and SVGAGI (reference sequence). CDR3 length: 15 amino acids. This CDR3 reads CASSYPATSGETQYF. The CDR3 nucleotides are TGTGCCAGCAGTTACCCCGCCACTAGCGGGGAGACCCAGTACTTC.

This clone was picked up one time. The CDR3 DNA is TGTGCCAGCAGCTTAACGGGACTCGGGTGGGATGAGCAGTTCTTC. Translation gives CASSLTGLGWDEQFF. This chain links TRBV7-2 with TRBJ2-1; possibly TRBD2 for D (6 bases). The CDR3 length is 15 residues. The V gene lost 2 bases and the J gene lost 8 bases, with 16 bases spanning the gap. Looked up from germline, CDR1 is SGHTA and CDR2 is FQGNSA. Full variable domain (outside the CDR3, taken from reference TRBV7-2 and TRBJ2-1): GAGVSQSPSNKVTEKGKDVELRCDPISGHTALYWYRQSLGQGLEFLIYFQGNSAPDKSGLPSDRFSAERTGGSVSTLTIQRTQQEDSAVYLCASSLTGLGWDEQFFGPGTRLTVL.

This clone was counted once. This chain joins TRBV18 and TRBJ2-1; possible D gene TRBD2, 5 bases. Germline assignment: CDR1 KGHSH and CDR2 LQKENI. The V and J ends lost 3 bases and 3 bases respectively, with 12 bases between them. The CDR3 runs 15 residues. DNA for the CDR3: TGTGCCAGCTCACCGGAGGACCGAAACTACAATGAGCAGTTCTTC. Its protein product is CASSPEDRNYNEQFF.

In this sample, this clone turned up once. V usage is TRBV6-6 and J usage is TRBJ1-4; 7 nucleotides line up with TRBD1. The length of the CDR3 is 14 residues. With V trimmed by 6 bases and J by 5 bases, 6 bases remained unmatched. Germline V CDR1 and CDR2: MNHNY, SVGAGI (reference sequence). The CDR3 here is CASSAGTENEKLFF. For the CDR3, the DNA is TGTGCCAGCAGCGCCGGGACAGAGAATGAAAAACTGTTTTTT.

The chain carries TRBV28 and TRBJ1-5; a weak D match, TRBD1 (5 bases). The V and J ends lost 6 bases and 5 bases respectively, with 14 bases between them. The CDR3 contains 14 residues. Germline-derived CDR1 and CDR2 are MDHEN and SYDVKM. The CDR3 DNA reads as TGTGCCAGCAGCCGAGGGGAGGGACATCAGCCCCAGCATTTT. Translated, it gives CASSRGEGHQPQHF.

This clone appeared a few times. CDR3 in DNA: TGTGCCAGTAGTATCGGGTGGAGGGTGATCACTGAAGCTTTCTTT. Translated, it gives CASSIGWRVITEAFF. The chain combines TRBV19 with TRBJ1-1; D is unresolved. CDR1 and CDR2 (germline): LNHDA, SQIVND (reference sequence). The germline V and J ends were trimmed by 3 bases and 4 bases, with 15 bases remaining between them. The CDR3 spans 15 residues.

This clone was detected once. The chain carries TRBV5-8 and TRBJ2-5; no definite D call. This CDR3 comprises 13 residues. V gave up 2 bases and J gave up 1 base, with 6 bases separating them. Germline lookup yields CDR1 SGHTS and CDR2 YDEGEE. CDR3 amino acids: CASSFGGQETQYF. The CDR3 bases are TGTGCCAGCAGCTTTGGCGGCCAAGAGACCCAGTACTTC.

The V and J genes are TRBV18 and TRBJ2-3; no clear D. V lost 3 bases, J lost 1 base, and 14 bases lay in between. Per the germline V gene, CDR1 is KGHSH and CDR2 is LQKENI. This CDR3 comprises 16 residues. This chain's CDR3 is CASSPSTRQGTDTQYF. The CDR3 nucleotides read TGTGCCAGCTCACCCTCGACACGTCAGGGCACAGATACGCAGTATTTT.

V gene TRBV6-6 combines with J gene TRBJ1-3, with D uncertain. V was trimmed by 2 bases and J by 3 bases, leaving 8 bases between them. This CDR3 is 14 amino acids long. Germline V gene sequence: CDR1 MNHNY, CDR2 SVGAGI (reference sequence). CDR3 nucleotide sequence: TGTGCCAGCAGTTACCCCCAGGATGGAAACACCATATATTTT. This translates into CASSYPQDGNTIYF.

The table lists this clone with a few counts. The chain carries TRBV27 and TRBJ1-2; tentatively, D is TRBD1 (5 bases). Between the trimmed V and J ends, which lost 6 bases and 8 bases, there was a span of 16 bases. Germline V gene lookup returns CDR1 MNHEY and CDR2 SMNVEV (reference sequence). The CDR3 has 13 amino acids. CDR3 sequence: CASRDTGGSGYTF. The CDR3 coding sequence is TGTGCCAGCAGGGACACGGGGGGGAGCGGCTACACCTTC.

This chain uses TRBV27 with TRBJ2-6; possibly TRBD1 for D (5 bases). Germline V gene sequence: CDR1 MNHEY, CDR2 SMNVEV (reference sequence). The CDR3 sequence is 17 residues long. V was shortened by 5 bases and J by 0 bases, with 14 bases between the two germline ends. In DNA form, the CDR3 reads TGTGCCAGCAGTCGAGGACAAGTGAACTCTGGGGCCAACGTCCTGACTTTC. It encodes CASSRGQVNSGANVLTF.

This rearrangement joins TRBV2 to TRBJ2-7; D not certain. V was pared by 5 bases and J by 2 bases, with 10 bases between. The CDR3 loop spans 13 amino acids. CDR1 and CDR2 from the germline V gene are SNHLY and FYNNEI. The CDR3, as DNA: TGTGCCAGCAGTCCTCTCCGGGCCTACGAGCAGTACTTC. It codes for CASSPLRAYEQYF.

In its sample, this clone was seen a few times. The chain combines TRBV4-2 with TRBJ2-7, with TRBD2 identical over 9 bases. Germline-derived CDR1 and CDR2 are LGHNA and YNFKEQ. The CDR3 is 14 residues long. V lost 5 bases and J lost 4; bases outside the gene matches: 6. The CDR3 loop reads CASSWTSENYEQYF. CDR3 nucleotide sequence: TGTGCCAGCAGCTGGACTAGCGAGAATTACGAGCAGTACTTC.